A selection of T cell receptor beta chains follows, all from one sample in a study of PD-1 blockade in classical Hodgkin lymphoma. Data came from immunoSEQ multiplex PCR; TCRdb stores just in-frame clones and leaves some out. Among about 17,000 clones, around 80% were seen once, and the ten largest hold roughly 4.4%. Source: peripheral blood mononuclear cells (PBMCs), taken at baseline. These receptor sequences come from a human donor with classical Hodgkin lymphoma. Each CDR3 is given with its conserved first and last residue. A D gene is named only where the DNA matches it firmly.

D,V,J,CDR3
-,TRBV6-1,TRBJ2-3,CASSEDGGIPLRTTDTQYF
-,TRBV2,TRBJ1-1,CASSLDERTEAFF
-,TRBV14,TRBJ1-6,CASRQANSPLHF
-,TRBV7-2,TRBJ1-2,CASSLEPGLGYGYTF
TRBD2,TRBV5-4,TRBJ2-4,CASSFSGGLAKNIQYF
TRBD1,TRBV20-1,TRBJ2-1,CSAQGPNEQFF
TRBD1,TRBV11-3,TRBJ1-5,CASSFDRTGASQPQHF
TRBD1,TRBV28,TRBJ1-6,CASSSVQGFTYNSPLHF
TRBD1,TRBV30,TRBJ2-7,CAWRETGPPYF
-,TRBV7-8,TRBJ1-5,CASSLSPGNQPQHF
-,TRBV6-1,TRBJ1-2,CASSESPGNYGYTF
-,TRBV25-1,TRBJ2-1,CASSEYGYPKQFF
-,TRBV4-1,TRBJ2-2,CASSPGPLNTGELFF
-,TRBV7-9,TRBJ2-1,CASSSWGGIAYNEQFF
-,TRBV30,TRBJ1-5,CAWGGTPYSNQPQHF
-,TRBV6-5,TRBJ2-2,CASSYKAAITGELFF
-,TRBV28,TRBJ1-5,CASSLLEGNQPQHF
-,TRBV9,TRBJ2-7,CASSVSGRAYEQYF
-,TRBV5-1,TRBJ2-7,CASSLLEGEQYF
TRBD1,TRBV7-9,TRBJ2-2,CASSPPSGTGGWAGELFF
TRBD1,TRBV2,TRBJ1-5,CASSVQGANQPQHF
-,TRBV7-8,TRBJ2-7,CASSLVGRYEQYF
-,TRBV7-9,TRBJ2-3,CASSLARLGQYF
TRBD2,TRBV29-1,TRBJ2-7,CSAALGLAAYEQYF
-,TRBV6-6,TRBJ2-7,CASSTDRFPSYEQYF
TRBD2,TRBV9,TRBJ2-3,CASSVGGRRTDTQYF
-,TRBV4-1,TRBJ2-7,CASSQSLAYEQYF
-,TRBV6-5,TRBJ1-2,CASSSITRGYTF
TRBD2,TRBV4-2,TRBJ2-3,CASSQEEGLAGGISSTDTQYF
-,TRBV11-2,TRBJ1-3,CASSLVRGSFLGNTIYF
-,TRBV28,TRBJ1-1,CASSSPVAGIGEAFF
-,TRBV5-1,TRBJ2-5,CASRSGQSGGKTQYF
-,TRBV5-1,TRBJ1-1,CASSWGTGLNTEAFF
-,TRBV11-2,TRBJ1-4,CASSLGHGNEKLFF
TRBD1,TRBV27,TRBJ1-5,CASSLMTGRQPQHF
-,TRBV27,TRBJ1-6,CASSFGNSPLHF
TRBD2,TRBV29-1,TRBJ2-7,CSVGDVGTSGDEQYF
TRBD1,TRBV4-3,TRBJ1-4,CASSRSTGGNEKLFF
TRBD2,TRBV7-2,TRBJ2-5,CASSLGGTSGGGGTQYF
-,TRBV2,TRBJ1-4,CASRIGAGGEKLFF
TRBD2,TRBV28,TRBJ2-7,CASTLSGISYEQYF
-,TRBV30,TRBJ1-3,CAWSVWNTIYF
TRBD1,TRBV6-6,TRBJ2-5,CGGGTGKIRETQYF
-,TRBV20-1,TRBJ1-2,CSAADGYTF
TRBD2,TRBV5-1,TRBJ2-7,CASSYTSGSMYEQYF
TRBD2,TRBV9,TRBJ2-1,CASSAALAGGDYNEQFF